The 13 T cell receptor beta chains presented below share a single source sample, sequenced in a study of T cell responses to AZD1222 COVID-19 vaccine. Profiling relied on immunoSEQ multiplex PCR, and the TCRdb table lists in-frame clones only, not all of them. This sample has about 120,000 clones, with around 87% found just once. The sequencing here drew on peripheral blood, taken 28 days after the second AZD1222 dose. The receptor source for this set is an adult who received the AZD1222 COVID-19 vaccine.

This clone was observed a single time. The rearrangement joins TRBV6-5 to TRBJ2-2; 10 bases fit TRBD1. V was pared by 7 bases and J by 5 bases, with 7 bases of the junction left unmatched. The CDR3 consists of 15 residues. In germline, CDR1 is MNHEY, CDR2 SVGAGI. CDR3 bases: TGTGCCAGCACCGCGGACAGGGGGGGGACCGGGGAGCTGTTTTTT. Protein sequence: CASTADRGGTGELFF.

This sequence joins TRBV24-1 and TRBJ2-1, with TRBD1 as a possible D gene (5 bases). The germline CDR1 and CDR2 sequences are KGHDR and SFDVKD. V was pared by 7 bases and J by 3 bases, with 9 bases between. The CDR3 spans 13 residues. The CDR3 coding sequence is TGTGCCACCAGCCCCACAGGCTACAATGAGCAGTTCTTC. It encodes CATSPTGYNEQFF.

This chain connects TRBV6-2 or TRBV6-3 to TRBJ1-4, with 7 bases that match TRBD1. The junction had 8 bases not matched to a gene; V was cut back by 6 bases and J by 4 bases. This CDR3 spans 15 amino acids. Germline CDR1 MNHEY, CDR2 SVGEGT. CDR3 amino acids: CASSSLGQDNEKLFF. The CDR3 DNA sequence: TGTGCCAGCAGCTCCTTAGGACAGGATAATGAAAAACTGTTTTTT.

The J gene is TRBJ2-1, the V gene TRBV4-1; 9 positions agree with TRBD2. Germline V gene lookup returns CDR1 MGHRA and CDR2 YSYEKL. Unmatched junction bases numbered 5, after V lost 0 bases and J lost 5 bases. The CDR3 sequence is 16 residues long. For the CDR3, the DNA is TGCGCCAGCAGCCAAGAATCTAGCGGGGCTAACAATGAGCAGTTCTTC. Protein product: CASSQESSGANNEQFF.

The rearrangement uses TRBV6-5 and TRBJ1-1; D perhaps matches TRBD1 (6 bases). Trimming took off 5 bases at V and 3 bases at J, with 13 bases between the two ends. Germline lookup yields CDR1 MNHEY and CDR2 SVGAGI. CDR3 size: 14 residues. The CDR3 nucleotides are TGTGCCAGCAGTAGGAAGGGGGGCGACACTGAAGCTTTCTTT. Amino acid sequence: CASSRKGGDTEAFF.

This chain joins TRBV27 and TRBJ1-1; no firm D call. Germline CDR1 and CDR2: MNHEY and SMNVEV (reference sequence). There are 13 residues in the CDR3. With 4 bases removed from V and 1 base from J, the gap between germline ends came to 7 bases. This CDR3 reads CASSWMRNTEAFF. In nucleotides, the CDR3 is TGTGCCAGCAGTTGGATGAGGAACACTGAAGCTTTCTTT.

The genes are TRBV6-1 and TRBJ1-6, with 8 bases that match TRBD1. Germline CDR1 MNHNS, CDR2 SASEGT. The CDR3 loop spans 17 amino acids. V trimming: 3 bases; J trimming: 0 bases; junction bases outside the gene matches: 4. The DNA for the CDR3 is TGTGCCAGCAGTGAGGACAGGGCAAGCTCCTATAATTCACCCCTCCACTTT. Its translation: CASSEDRASSYNSPLHF.

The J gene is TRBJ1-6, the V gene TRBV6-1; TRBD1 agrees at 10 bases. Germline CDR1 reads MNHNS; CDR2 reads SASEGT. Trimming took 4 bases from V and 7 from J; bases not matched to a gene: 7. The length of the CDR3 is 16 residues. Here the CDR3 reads CASSAGTGESNSPLHF. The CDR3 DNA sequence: TGTGCCAGCAGTGCCGGGACAGGGGAGTCGAATTCACCCCTCCACTTT.

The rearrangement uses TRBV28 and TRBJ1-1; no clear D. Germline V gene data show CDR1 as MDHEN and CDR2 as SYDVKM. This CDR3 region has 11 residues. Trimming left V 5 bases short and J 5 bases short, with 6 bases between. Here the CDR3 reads CASSPKTEAFF. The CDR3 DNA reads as TGTGCCAGCAGTCCCAAAACTGAAGCTTTCTTT.

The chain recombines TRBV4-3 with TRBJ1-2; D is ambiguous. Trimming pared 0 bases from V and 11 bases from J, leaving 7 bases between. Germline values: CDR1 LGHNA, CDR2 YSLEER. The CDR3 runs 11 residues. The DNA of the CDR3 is TGCGCCAGCAGCCAAGATTCCGGGTACACCTTC. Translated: CASSQDSGYTF.

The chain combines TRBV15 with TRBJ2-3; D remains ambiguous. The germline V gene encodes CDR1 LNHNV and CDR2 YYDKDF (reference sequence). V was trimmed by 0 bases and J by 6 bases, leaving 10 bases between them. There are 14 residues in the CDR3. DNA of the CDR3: TGTGCCACCAGCAGAGATCACACGGGTGATACGCAGTATTTT. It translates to CATSRDHTGDTQYF.

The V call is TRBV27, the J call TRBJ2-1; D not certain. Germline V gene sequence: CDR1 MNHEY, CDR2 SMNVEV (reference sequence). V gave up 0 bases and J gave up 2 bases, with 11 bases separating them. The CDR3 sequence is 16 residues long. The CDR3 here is CASSLSARTTYNEQFF. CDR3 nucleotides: TGTGCCAGCAGTTTATCGGCCAGGACCACCTACAATGAGCAGTTCTTC.

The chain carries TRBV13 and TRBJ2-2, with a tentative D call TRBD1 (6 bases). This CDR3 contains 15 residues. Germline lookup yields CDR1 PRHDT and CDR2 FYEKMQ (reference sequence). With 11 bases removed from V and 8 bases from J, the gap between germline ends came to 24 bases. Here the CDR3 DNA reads TGTGCCTCCTGCCCGGCCAGGGGCGGATCGGGGGAGCTGTTTTTT. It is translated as CASCPARGGSGELFF.